This TCR beta chain was obtained from a study of blood T cell repertoires in COVID-19. Looking at the study overall: Sites across the United States, Italy and Spain contributed samples from acute and convalescent COVID-19. Nucleic acid was either cDNA or gDNA, and it came from T cells, B-cell-depleted T cells, or PBMCs.

CDR1 is SGDLS and CDR2 is YYNGEE in the germline V gene. Trimming cost V 0 bases and J 1 base, with 13 bases left between them. CDR3 length equals 16 residues. Per the authors' pipeline: Reference gene primer amplification yielded estimated nucleated cell counts. The assay was immunoSEQ multiplex PCR, and TCRdb's table has in-frame clones only and misses some. Clonal size and the V and J genes are those of that table, whereas D and trimming came from the DNA. Of just under 90,000 clones in the sample, roughly 90% were seen once. The clonotype was recovered from a man aged 60-69 years with acute or convalescent COVID-19. V and J are TRBV9 and TRBJ2-5, with D perhaps matching TRBD2 (6 bases). Sequencing input: peripheral blood. The CDR3 spells CASSVVEGYGQETQYF. Here the CDR3 DNA reads TGTGCCAGCAGCGTAGTGGAGGGATATGGCCAAGAGACCCAGTACTTC.